Each of the 13 T cell receptor beta chains below was sequenced from the same sample in a study of technical replicates of blood from four donors. Sequenced by immunoSEQ multiplex PCR; TCRdb stores in-frame clones only, minus some. This sample has tens of thousands of clones; around nine tenths occur once, and the top ten carry roughly 5%. What was sequenced was PBMCs. These receptors originate from a human donor in good health. Some clones in this sample may be carry-over from other donors' samples.

The CDR3 sequence is CASSLDTSGYQFF. DNA of the CDR3: TGTGCCAGCAGCTTAGATACTAGCGGGTATCAGTTCTTC. V is TRBV11-3 and J is TRBJ2-1; 9 positions match TRBD2. CDR1 is SGHNT, CDR2 YENEEA, per germline. The junction had 4 bases not matched to a gene; V was cut back by 0 bases and J by 13 bases. There are 13 residues in the CDR3.

The chain uses TRBV2 and TRBJ1-2; D remains ambiguous. The ends were cut back, 5 bases at V and 8 bases at J, with 18 bases in the middle. Germline V gene data show CDR1 as SNHLY and CDR2 as FYNNEI. This CDR3 has 14 residues. CDR3 in DNA: TGTGCCAGCAGTAGCGGCCGGGTTGTACGGGGCTACACCTTC. Its protein product is CASSSGRVVRGYTF.

This chain uses TRBV10-1 with TRBJ2-7; D unclear. CDR3 length equals 12 residues. V lost 6 bases, J lost 3 bases, and 9 bases lay in between. The germline V gene encodes CDR1 WNHNN and CDR2 SYGVQD (reference sequence). The CDR3 loop is CASRAGYYEQYF. CDR3 DNA: TGCGCCAGCAGGGCCGGGTACTACGAGCAGTACTTC.

V usage is TRBV6-5 and J usage is TRBJ2-7, with 12 bases that match TRBD2. The CDR3 totals 14 residues. Losses at the gene ends were 10 bases for V and 6 bases for J; bases not matched to a gene: 10. Germline values: CDR1 MNHEY, CDR2 SVGAGI. The CDR3 coding sequence is TGTGCCATCTCTAGCGGGAGGGAGGCGGCCGAGCAGTACTTC. This sequence encodes CAISSGREAAEQYF.

The chain has TRBV4-3 and TRBJ2-5, with D perhaps TRBD2 (5 bases). This CDR3 contains 17 residues. V was cut by 0 bases and J by 3 bases, with 17 bases left in between. Germline V lookup: CDR1 LGHNA, CDR2 YSLEER. CDR3 sequence (DNA): TGCGCCAGCAGCCAAGATAGGAGAGGGAGTATCAAAGAGACCCAGTACTTC. Amino acid sequence: CASSQDRRGSIKETQYF.

This clone was seen once. The V call is TRBV7-2, the J call TRBJ2-7, with 10 bases lining up with TRBD2. Germline V CDR1 and CDR2: SGHTA, FQGNSA. J lost 3 bases, V lost 6 bases, and 14 bases had no gene match. CDR3 length: 17 amino acids. The CDR3 is CASSLSSVTSGIYEQYF. CDR3 sequence (DNA): TGTGCCAGCAGTTTAAGTAGCGTCACTAGCGGGATCTACGAGCAGTACTTC.

V and J are TRBV7-6 and TRBJ1-2, with a possible D match to TRBD1 (5 bases). This CDR3 has 15 residues. Germline V gene sequence: CDR1 SGHVS, CDR2 FNYEAQ. V shed 0 bases and J shed 0 bases, with 8 bases lying between them. In DNA, the CDR3 is TGTGCCAGCAGCTTAGCAGCGGGGGCTAACTATGGCTACACCTTC. Encoded protein: CASSLAAGANYGYTF.

The chain has TRBV7-6 and TRBJ2-7; D not certain. This CDR3 has 14 residues. The V end was cut by 5 bases, the J end by 6 bases, with 17 bases between. The germline V gene has CDR1 SGHVS and CDR2 FNYEAQ. The DNA for the CDR3 is TGTGCCAGCAGCGAAACCTGGGCCTCGAGCGAGCAGTACTTC. This codes for CASSETWASSEQYF.

This clone has a single count. The V and J genes are TRBV5-4 and TRBJ2-7, with D unclear. Trimming removed 1 base from V and 4 bases from J, with 6 bases in between. The CDR3 loop spans 12 amino acids. The germline V gene has CDR1 SGHNT and CDR2 YYREEE (reference sequence). The CDR3 spells CASSLLEYEQYF. CDR3 bases: TGTGCCAGCAGCTTGCTTGAGTACGAGCAGTACTTC. Full variable domain (rest looked up from reference TRBV5-4 and TRBJ2-7): ETGVTQSPTHLIKTRGQQVTLRCSSQSGHNTVSWYQQALGQGPQFIFQYYREEENGRGNFPPRFSGLQFPNYSSELNVNALELDDSALYLCASSLLEYEQYFGPGTRLTVT.

The chain uses TRBV30 and TRBJ1-1; D uncertain. Between the trimmed V and J ends, which lost 1 base and 7 bases, there was a span of 7 bases. CDR3 length: 11 residues. The germline gives CDR1 GTSNPN, CDR2 SVGIG (reference sequence). Here the CDR3 reads CAWSDTLEAFF. As DNA, the CDR3 is TGTGCCTGGAGTGACACCCTTGAAGCTTTCTTT. The variable domain in full, with the rest retrieved from reference TRBV30 and TRBJ1-1, is SQTIHQWPATLVQPVGSPLSLECTVEGTSNPNLYWYRQAAGRGLQLLFYSVGIGQISSEVPQNLSASRPQDRQFILSSKKLLLSDSGFYLCAWSDTLEAFFGQGTRLTVV.

The genes are TRBV10-2 and TRBJ1-1; D is unresolved. The CDR3 consists of 12 residues. V was clipped by 2 bases and J by 6 bases, with 7 bases between them. In germline, CDR1 is WSHSY, CDR2 SAAADI. The CDR3 here is CASSEPGPEAFF. DNA of the CDR3: TGCGCCAGCAGTGAGCCAGGCCCTGAAGCTTTCTTT.

V and J are TRBV7-3 and TRBJ2-6; D is undetermined. V was cut by 2 bases and J by 0 bases, with 14 bases left in between. This CDR3 has 18 residues. Germline V gene data show CDR1 as SGHTA and CDR2 as FQGTGA. CDR3 residues: CASSLFTIGSSGANVLTF. DNA for the CDR3: TGTGCCAGCAGCTTATTCACTATTGGCTCCTCTGGGGCCAACGTCCTGACTTTC.

This clone has a single count. The chain recombines TRBV11-3 with TRBJ2-7; D not certain. The V end was cut by 1 base, the J end by 3 bases, with 7 bases between. Germline V gene lookup returns CDR1 SGHNT and CDR2 YENEEA. CDR3 length: 13 residues. CDR3 sequence: CASSLGADYEQYF. The CDR3 region has the DNA TGTGCCAGCAGCTTAGGGGCAGACTACGAGCAGTACTTC.